The T cell receptor (beta chain) under discussion was sequenced for a study of CD8+ T cells in alopecia areata. Whole-study context: Severity of treated patients was scored by affected scalp percentage. Study-wide results and caveats: Mice showed TCR sharing more clearly than patients did, possibly owing to HLA.

In regard to this clone: Its antigen is still unknown.

RNA was isolated and reverse transcribed to cDNA, the sequencing template. The method was immunoSEQ multiplex PCR; TCRdb's version includes in-frame clones alone and lacks a portion of them. This sample has about 200,000 clones, with roughly 60% found just once. CDR3 length equals 17 residues. The germline V gene encodes CDR1 SGHNT and CDR2 YYREEE (reference sequence). Trimming at V came to 2 bases and at J to 6 bases, leaving 15 bases not matched to a gene. Regarding treatment: oral pan-JAK inhibitor, 5-10 mg twice daily. Separation by sorting yielded CD4+ and CD8+ T cells from PBMCs. The material sequenced was CD4+ T cells sorted from blood, taken at week 24, from a patient treated with tofacitinib. This chain links TRBV5-4 with TRBJ2-7, with 9 positions matching TRBD1. The origin of this receptor is a human donor with alopecia areata. CDR3 in DNA: TGTGCCAGCAGCTTTCAAAAGATTACAGGGGGCTCGGCCGAGCAGTACTTC. The encoded protein is CASSFQKITGGSAEQYF.